The table lists the clone carrying this T cell receptor (beta chain) with a count of one. Its matching antigen is unknown. A much larger clone differs from this one at a single base, so this may be a read error. This CDR3 comprises 11 residues. V was cut by 5 bases and J by 13 bases, with 17 bases left in between. Germline CDR1 is DFQATT and CDR2 is SNEGSKA (reference sequence). The entry originates in a study of T-cell memory formation after mild COVID-19. Study conclusions and caveats: CD4+ bias marked clones expanding day 15 to 37, unlike balanced contracting clones. Clones that contracted clustered mainly in CM and EM if CD4+ and in EMRA if CD8+.

TCRdb recomputed calls from the 5' RACE reads with MiXCR, one row per CDR3 protein. Among approximately 440,000 distinct CDR3 sequences, around 19% were seen once, and the ten largest hold about 8.1%. The TCR comes from an adult woman who had mild COVID-19 (a few samples of this study predate the infection). Cell type and time point are not known. The chain couples TRBV20-1 to TRBJ1-1; unclear D gene. The specimen was PBMCs or a T cell subset sorted from them (not recorded which). CDR3 sequence reads: CSAERGAGDFF. The CDR3 DNA reads as TGCAGTGCTGAACGGGGTGCGGGAGATTTCTTT.